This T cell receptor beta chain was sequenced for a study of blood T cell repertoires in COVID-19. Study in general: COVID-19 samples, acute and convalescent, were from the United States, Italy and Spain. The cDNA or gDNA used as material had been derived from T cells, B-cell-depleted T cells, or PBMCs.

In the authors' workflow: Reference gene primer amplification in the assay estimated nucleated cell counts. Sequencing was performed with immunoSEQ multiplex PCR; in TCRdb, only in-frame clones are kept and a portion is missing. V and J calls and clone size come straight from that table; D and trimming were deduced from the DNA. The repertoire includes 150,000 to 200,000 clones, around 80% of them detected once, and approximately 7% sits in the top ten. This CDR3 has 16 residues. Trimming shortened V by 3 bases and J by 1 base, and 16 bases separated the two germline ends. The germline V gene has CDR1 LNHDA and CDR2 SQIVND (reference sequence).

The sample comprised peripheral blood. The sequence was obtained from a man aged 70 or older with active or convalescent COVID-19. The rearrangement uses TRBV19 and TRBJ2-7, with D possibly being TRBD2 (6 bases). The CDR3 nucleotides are TGTGCCAGTAGTATCGGGTTGGCGGGGAGTTCCTACGAGCAGTACTTC. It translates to CASSIGLAGSSYEQYF.